One TCR beta chain is described in this entry. TCRdb's table, derived via immunoSEQ multiplex PCR, lists solely in-frame clones and lacks some. The table includes roughly 65,000 clones, around 90% detected once. These data are taken from a study of T cell changes during pregnancy in multiple sclerosis. CDR3 length: 15 residues. V dropped 5 bases and J dropped 10; count of bases not matched to a gene: 6. Germline V gene lookup returns CDR1 SEHNR and CDR2 FQNEAQ (reference sequence). The chain carries TRBV7-9 and TRBJ2-1; TRBD2 matches 15 bases. This TCR derives from a female donor in good health, enrolled as a control in a pregnancy study. The material sequenced was peripheral blood, taken in the third trimester of pregnancy. Written as DNA, the CDR3 is TGTGCCAGCAGCGGGACTAGCGGGGGGCGGTGGGAGCAGTTCTTC. It codes for CASSGTSGGRWEQFF.